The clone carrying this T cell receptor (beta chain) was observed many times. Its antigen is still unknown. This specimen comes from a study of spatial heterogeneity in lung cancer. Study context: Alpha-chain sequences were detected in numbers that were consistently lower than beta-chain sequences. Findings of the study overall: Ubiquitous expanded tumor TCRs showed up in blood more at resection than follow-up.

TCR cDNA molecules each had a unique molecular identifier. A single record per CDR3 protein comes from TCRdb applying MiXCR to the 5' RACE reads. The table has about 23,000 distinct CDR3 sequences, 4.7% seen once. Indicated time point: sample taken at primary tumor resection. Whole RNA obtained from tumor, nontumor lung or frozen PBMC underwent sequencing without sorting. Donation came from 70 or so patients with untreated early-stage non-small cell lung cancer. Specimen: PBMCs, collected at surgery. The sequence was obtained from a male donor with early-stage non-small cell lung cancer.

The CDR3 here is CATRGQGSGYEQYF. CDR3 DNA sequence: TGTGCCACCCGGGGACAGGGGAGCGGCTACGAGCAGTACTTC. The J gene is TRBJ2-7, the V gene TRBV28; 10 nucleotides match TRBD1. Germline-derived CDR1 and CDR2 are MDHEN and SYDVKM. This CDR3 comprises 14 residues. Trimming took 10 bases from V and 3 from J; bases not matched to a gene: 9.